This T cell receptor beta chain was sequenced during a study of technical replicates of blood from several donors. TCRdb keeps only in-frame clones here, not all; method: immunoSEQ multiplex PCR. The profile shows some 71,000 clones, approximately 97% of them singletons. Germline CDR1 SGHRS, CDR2 YFSETQ. The CDR3 extends over 13 amino acids. V gave up 6 bases and J gave up 1 base; unmatched junction bases: 1. This clone came up once. The material sequenced was T cells isolated from PBMCs. The sequence was collected from a human donor in good health. The chain joins TRBV5-1 to TRBJ2-3, with TRBD1 matching over 8 bases. CDR3 bases: TGCGCCAGCACGGACAGGGGCACAGATACGCAGTATTTT. This encodes CASTDRGTDTQYF.